This T cell receptor (beta chain) derives from a study of cytomegalovirus exposure and HLA in healthy donors. Overall study: A previous analysis identified 95 million to 140 million unique TCR beta sequences derived from roughly 180 million T cells.

This clone was counted a single time. Its target is unknown. CDR1 is MRHNA and CDR2 is SNTAGT in the germline V gene. The V gene lost 8 bases and the J gene lost 4 bases, with 8 bases spanning the gap. The CDR3 is made up of 12 amino acids. Points from the study as a whole: Later examination showed HLA-associated TCR beta chains had greater clonal expansion than equally common others.

13 Jbeta primers and 60 Vbeta primers were used for the PCR. Assay: immunoSEQ multiplex PCR; the TCRdb copy retains only in-frame clones and omits some. Here the sample spans roughly 100,000 clones, 80% to 90% being singletons. The V gene is TRBV6-4, the J gene TRBJ2-2; D not certain. Sequencing was carried out using PBMCs. This clonotype was sampled from a man aged 45-65 years in good health and CMV-seronegative. CDR3: CASSSLTGELFF. In nucleotides, the CDR3 is TGTGCCAGCTCTTCTCTCACCGGGGAGCTGTTTTTT.